This T cell receptor (beta chain) was obtained from a study of blood T cells in healthy people across ages. From germline, CDR1 is SGHRS and CDR2 YFSETQ. CDR3 length: 15 amino acids. With 2 bases removed from V and 3 bases from J, the gap between germline ends came to 14 bases. Alongside a J-beta primer mix, a sample-barcoded 5' primer served in a second PCR lasting about 7 to 11 cycles. Each CDR3 protein gets one entry after TCRdb re-called the 5' RACE reads with MiXCR. The repertoire includes 1.5 million to 2 million distinct CDR3 sequences, about two fifths of them detected once, and 20% to 25% sits in the top ten.

Sequencing was performed on blood. This receptor was obtained from a human donor in good health. The genes are TRBV5-1 and TRBJ1-2, with D unresolved. DNA of the CDR3: TGCGCCAGCAGCTTCGGGATTCACGGGGACTATGGCTACACCTTC. Translating gives CASSFGIHGDYGYTF.